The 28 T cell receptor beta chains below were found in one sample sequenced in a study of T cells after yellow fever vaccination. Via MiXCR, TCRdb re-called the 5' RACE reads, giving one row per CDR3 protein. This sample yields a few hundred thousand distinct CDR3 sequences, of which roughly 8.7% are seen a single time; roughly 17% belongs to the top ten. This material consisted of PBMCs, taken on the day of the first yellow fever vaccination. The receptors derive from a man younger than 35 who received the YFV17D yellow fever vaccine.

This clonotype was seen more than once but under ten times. In DNA form, the CDR3 reads TGTGCCAGTTTTTCAGGGATCGAAGCTTTCTTT. Encoded protein: CASFSGIEAFF. The gene calls are TRBV12-3 or TRBV12-4 and TRBJ1-1; a possible D gene is TRBD1 (5 bases). V lost 9 bases and J lost 8, with 13 bases in between. This CDR3 has 11 residues.

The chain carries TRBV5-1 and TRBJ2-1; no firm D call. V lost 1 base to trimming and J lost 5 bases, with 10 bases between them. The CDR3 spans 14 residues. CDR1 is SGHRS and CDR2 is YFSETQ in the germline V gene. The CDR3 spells CASSLTAADNEQFF. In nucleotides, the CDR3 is TGCGCCAGCAGCTTGACCGCGGCGGACAATGAGCAGTTCTTC.

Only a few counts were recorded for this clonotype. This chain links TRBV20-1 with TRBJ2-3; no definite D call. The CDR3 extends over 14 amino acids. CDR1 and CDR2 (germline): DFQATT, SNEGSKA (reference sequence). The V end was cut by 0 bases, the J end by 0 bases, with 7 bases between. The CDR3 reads CSARDRSSTDTQYF. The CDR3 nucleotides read TGCAGTGCTAGAGATCGGTCCAGCACAGATACGCAGTATTTT.

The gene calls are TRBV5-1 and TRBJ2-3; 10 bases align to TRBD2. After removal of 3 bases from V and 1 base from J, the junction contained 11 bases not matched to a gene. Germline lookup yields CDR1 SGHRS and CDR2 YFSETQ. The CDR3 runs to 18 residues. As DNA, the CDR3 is TGCGCCAGCAGCTGGATGACTAGCGGGCGCACCGGCACAGATACGCAGTATTTT. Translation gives CASSWMTSGRTGTDTQYF.

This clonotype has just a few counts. CDR3 region: CASSLGAGSPNTQYF. The CDR3, as DNA: TGTGCCAGCAGCTTAGGTGCGGGGTCACCAAATACGCAGTATTTT. The chain is built from TRBV11-3 and TRBJ2-3; D perhaps matches TRBD2 (6 bases). The CDR3 spans 15 residues. In germline, CDR1 is SGHNT, CDR2 YENEEA. The ends were cut back, 1 base at V and 7 bases at J, with 15 bases in the middle. The variable domain in full, with the rest retrieved from reference TRBV11-3 and TRBJ2-3, is EAGVVQSPRYKIIEKKQPVAFWCNPISGHNTLYWYLQNLGQGPELLIRYENEEAVDDSQLPKDRFSAERLKGVDSTLKIQPAELGDSAVYLCASSLGAGSPNTQYFGPGTRLTVL.

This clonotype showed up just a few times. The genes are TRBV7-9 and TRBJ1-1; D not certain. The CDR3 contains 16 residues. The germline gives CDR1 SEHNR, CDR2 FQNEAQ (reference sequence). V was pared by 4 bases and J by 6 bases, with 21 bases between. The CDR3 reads CASSYQNLTPTAEAFF. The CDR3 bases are TGTGCCAGCAGCTACCAAAACCTTACCCCGACCGCTGAAGCTTTCTTT.

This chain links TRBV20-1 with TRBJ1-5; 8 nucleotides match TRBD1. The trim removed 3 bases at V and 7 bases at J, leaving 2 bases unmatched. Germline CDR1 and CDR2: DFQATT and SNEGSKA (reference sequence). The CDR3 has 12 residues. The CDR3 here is CSASRTGQPQHF. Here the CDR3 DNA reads TGCAGTGCTAGTAGGACAGGGCAGCCCCAGCATTTT.

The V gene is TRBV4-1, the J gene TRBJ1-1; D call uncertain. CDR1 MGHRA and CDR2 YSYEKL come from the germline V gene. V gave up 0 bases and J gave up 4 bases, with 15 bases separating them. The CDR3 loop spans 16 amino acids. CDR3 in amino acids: CASSQEGRGAPTEAFF. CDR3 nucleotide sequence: TGCGCCAGCAGCCAAGAAGGTAGAGGTGCACCCACTGAAGCTTTCTTT.

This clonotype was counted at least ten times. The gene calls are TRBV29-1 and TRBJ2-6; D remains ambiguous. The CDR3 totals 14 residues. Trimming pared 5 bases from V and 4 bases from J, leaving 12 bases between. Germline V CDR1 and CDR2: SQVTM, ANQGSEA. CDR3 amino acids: CSVKVVSGANVLTF. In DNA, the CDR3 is TGCAGCGTTAAAGTAGTTTCGGGGGCCAACGTCCTGACTTTC.

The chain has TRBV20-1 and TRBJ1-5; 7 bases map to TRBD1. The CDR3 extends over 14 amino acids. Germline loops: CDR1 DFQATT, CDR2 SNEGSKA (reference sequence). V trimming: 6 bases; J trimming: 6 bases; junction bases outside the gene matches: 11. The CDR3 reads CSALEDRAFQPQHF. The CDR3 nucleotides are TGCAGTGCCCTGGAAGACAGGGCTTTTCAGCCCCAGCATTTT.

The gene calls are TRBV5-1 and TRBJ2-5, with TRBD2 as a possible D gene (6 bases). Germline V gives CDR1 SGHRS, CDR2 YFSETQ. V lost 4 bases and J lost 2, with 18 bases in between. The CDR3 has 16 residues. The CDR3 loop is CASSGGNTGLQETQYF. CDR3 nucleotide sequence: TGCGCCAGCAGCGGGGGGAATACAGGACTGCAAGAGACCCAGTACTTC.

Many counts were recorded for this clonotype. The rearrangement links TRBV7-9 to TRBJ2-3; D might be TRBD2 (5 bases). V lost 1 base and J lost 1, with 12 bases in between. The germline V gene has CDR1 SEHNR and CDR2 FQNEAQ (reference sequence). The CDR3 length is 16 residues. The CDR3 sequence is CASSLVMEAGTDTQYF. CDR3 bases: TGTGCCAGCAGCTTAGTTATGGAGGCTGGCACAGATACGCAGTATTTT.

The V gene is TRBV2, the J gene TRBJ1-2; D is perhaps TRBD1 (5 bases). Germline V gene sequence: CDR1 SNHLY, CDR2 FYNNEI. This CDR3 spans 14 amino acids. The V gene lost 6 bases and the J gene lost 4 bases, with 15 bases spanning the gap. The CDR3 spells CASRDEGFFYGYTF. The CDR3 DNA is TGTGCCAGCAGGGACGAGGGGTTCTTCTATGGCTACACCTTC.

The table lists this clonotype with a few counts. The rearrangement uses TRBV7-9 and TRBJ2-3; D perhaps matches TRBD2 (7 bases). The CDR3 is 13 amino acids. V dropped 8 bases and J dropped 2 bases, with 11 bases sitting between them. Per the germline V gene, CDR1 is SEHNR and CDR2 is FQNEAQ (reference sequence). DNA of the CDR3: TGTGCCAGCGTGCGGGGGCCCACAGATACGCAGTATTTT. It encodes CASVRGPTDTQYF.

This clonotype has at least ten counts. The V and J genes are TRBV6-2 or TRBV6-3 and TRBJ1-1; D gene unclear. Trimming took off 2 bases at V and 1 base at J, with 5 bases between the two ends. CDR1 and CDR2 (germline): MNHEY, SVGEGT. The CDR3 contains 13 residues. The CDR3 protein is CASSYIGNTEAFF. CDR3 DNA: TGTGCCAGCAGTTACATCGGGAACACTGAAGCTTTCTTT.

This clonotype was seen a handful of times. The CDR3, as DNA: TGTGCCAGCAGTGGATCGATGCTTGGGACAGCCTATGGCTACACCTTC. It translates to CASSGSMLGTAYGYTF. The chain joins TRBV6-1 to TRBJ1-2; 7 nucleotides align to TRBD1. The trim removed 4 bases at V and 4 bases at J, leaving 12 bases unmatched. Looked up from germline, CDR1 is MNHNS and CDR2 is SASEGT. There are 16 residues in the CDR3.

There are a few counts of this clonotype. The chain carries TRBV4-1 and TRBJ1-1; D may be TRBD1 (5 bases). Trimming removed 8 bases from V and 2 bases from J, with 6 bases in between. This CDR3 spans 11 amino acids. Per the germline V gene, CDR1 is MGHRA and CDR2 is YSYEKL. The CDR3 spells CASGANTEAFF. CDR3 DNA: TGCGCCAGCGGGGCTAACACTGAAGCTTTCTTT.

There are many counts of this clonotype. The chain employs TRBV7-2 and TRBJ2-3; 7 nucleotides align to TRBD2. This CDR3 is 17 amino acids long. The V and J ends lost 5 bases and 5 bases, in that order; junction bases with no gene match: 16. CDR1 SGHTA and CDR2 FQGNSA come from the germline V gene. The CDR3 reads CASSPRGASGVRDTQYF. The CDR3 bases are TGTGCCAGCAGCCCTCGAGGGGCCAGCGGGGTCAGAGATACGCAGTATTTT.

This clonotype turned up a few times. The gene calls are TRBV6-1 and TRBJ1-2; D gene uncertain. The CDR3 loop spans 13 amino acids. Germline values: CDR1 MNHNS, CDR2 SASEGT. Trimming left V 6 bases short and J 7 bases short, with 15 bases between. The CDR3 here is CASSPGSWAGYTF. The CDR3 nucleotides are TGTGCCAGCAGCCCGGGGTCCTGGGCTGGCTACACCTTC.

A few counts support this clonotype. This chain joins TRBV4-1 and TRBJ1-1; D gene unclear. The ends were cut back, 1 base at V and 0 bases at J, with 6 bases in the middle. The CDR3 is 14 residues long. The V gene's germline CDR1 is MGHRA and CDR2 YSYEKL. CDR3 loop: CASSQVMMNTEAFF. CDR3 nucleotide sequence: TGCGCCAGCAGCCAAGTGATGATGAACACTGAAGCTTTCTTT.

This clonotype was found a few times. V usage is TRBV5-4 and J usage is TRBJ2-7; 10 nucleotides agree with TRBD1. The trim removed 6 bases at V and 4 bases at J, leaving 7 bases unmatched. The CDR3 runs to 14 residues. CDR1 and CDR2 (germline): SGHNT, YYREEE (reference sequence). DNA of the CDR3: TGTGCCAGCAAGAAGGACAGGGGGGTGTACGAGCAGTACTTC. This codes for CASKKDRGVYEQYF.

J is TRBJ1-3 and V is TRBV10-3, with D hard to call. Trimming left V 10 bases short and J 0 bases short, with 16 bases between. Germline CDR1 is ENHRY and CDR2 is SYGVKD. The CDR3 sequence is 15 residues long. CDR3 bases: TGTGCCACCCGAGAAGGAGTACTCTCTGGAAACACCATATATTTT. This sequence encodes CATREGVLSGNTIYF.

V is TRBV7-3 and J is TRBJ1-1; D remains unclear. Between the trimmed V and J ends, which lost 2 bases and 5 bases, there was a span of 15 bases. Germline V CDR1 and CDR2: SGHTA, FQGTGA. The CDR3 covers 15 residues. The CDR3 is CASSLGGGRVTEAFF. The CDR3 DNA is TGTGCCAGCAGCTTAGGCGGTGGGAGGGTTACTGAAGCTTTCTTT.

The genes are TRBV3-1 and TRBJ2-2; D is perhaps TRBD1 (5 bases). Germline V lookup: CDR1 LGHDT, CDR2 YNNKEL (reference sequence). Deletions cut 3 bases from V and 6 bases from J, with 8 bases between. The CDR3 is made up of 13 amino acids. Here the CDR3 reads CASSQLGAGELFF. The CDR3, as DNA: TGTGCCAGCAGCCAGTTAGGGGCCGGGGAGCTGTTTTTT.

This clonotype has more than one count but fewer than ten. The CDR3: CASSPGGRTVGYTF. The CDR3 DNA reads TGTGCCAGCAGCCCAGGGGGACGGACGGTGGGCTACACCTTC. The chain recombines TRBV7-8 with TRBJ1-2; TRBD1 matches at 7 bases. Germline V lookup: CDR1 SGHVS, CDR2 FQNEAQ. CDR3 length: 14 amino acids. The V and J ends lost 5 bases and 8 bases, in that order; junction bases with no gene match: 11.

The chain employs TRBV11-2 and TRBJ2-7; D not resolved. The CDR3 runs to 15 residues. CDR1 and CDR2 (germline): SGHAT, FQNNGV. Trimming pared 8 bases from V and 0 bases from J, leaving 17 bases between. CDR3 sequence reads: CASPNFVKSSYEQYV. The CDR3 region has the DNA TGTGCCAGCCCGAATTTTGTCAAGAGCTCCTACGAGCAGTACGTC.

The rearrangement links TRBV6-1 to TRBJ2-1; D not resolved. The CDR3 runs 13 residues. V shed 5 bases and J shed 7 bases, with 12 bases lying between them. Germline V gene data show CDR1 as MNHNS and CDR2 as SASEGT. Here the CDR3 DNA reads TGTGCCAGCAGTAGTCCCCCTCCTAATGAGCAGTTCTTC. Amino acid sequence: CASSSPPPNEQFF.

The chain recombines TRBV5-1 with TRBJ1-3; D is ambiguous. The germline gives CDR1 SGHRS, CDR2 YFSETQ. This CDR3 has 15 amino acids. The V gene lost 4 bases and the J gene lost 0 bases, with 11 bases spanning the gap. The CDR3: CASSKDGSSGNTIYF. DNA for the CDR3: TGCGCCAGCAGCAAAGACGGAAGCTCTGGAAACACCATATATTTT.